This is a list of T cell receptor beta chains from one sample in a study of patients and donors after allogeneic stem cell transplantation. MiXCR, run by TCRdb on the RT-PCR reads, gives a single entry per CDR3 protein. The sample carries around 200,000 distinct CDR3 sequences, 38% recorded once. Input material: blood, either unsorted or a sorted T cell fraction (not recorded which). Receptors originate from a human donor who was either an allogeneic HSCT recipient or a stem cell or donor lymphocyte infusion donor (not recorded which). It is not recorded whose cells these are; they may come from a transplant donor. Each CDR3 is given with its conserved first and last residue. A D gene is named only where the DNA matches it firmly. Clone size is stated in some rows and not others, as once, few, many or a class when expanded.

TGTGCCAGCAGCTTGGGGATCACTGAAGCTTTCTTT CASSLGITEAFF NA few TRBJ1-1 TRBV11-2
TGTGCCAGCTCAAAAATCGCAGATACGCAGTATTTT CASSKIADTQYF NA NA TRBJ2-3 TRBV12-3/TRBV12-4
TGCAGCGTCGGACTAGTAGGAGAGACCCAGTACTTC CSVGLVGETQYF TRBD2 few TRBJ2-5 TRBV29-1
TGTGCCAGCAGAATGACAGTCTCTGGAAACACCATATATTTT CASRMTVSGNTIYF NA few TRBJ1-3 TRBV12-3/TRBV12-4
TGTGCCAGCAGCCGGGACAGGGGGAGGGAGCAGTACTTC CASSRDRGREQYF TRBD1 NA TRBJ2-7 TRBV12-3/TRBV12-4
TGTGCCAGCAGTGGGACTAGCGGGGGGCGTCGGGAGACCCAGTACTTC CASSGTSGGRRETQYF TRBD2 NA TRBJ2-5 TRBV6-6
TGTGCCAGCAGCGCTGAAGGGCGGCGAAATCAGCCCCAGCATTTT CASSAEGRRNQPQHF NA few TRBJ1-5 TRBV9
TGCGCCAGCAGCCATCTCTTCCCGAACACTGAAGCTTTCTTT CASSHLFPNTEAFF NA few TRBJ1-1 TRBV4-1
TGTGCCAGCTCACAATTCGGAGAATCTGGGGCCAACGTCCTGACTTTC CASSQFGESGANVLTF NA few TRBJ2-6 TRBV18
TGTGCCAGCAGCTCCGAACCGGGCAGGGGACATGGCTACACCTTC CASSSEPGRGHGYTF NA NA TRBJ1-2 TRBV7-2
TGTGCCAGCAGCTTGTTAGGAGATACGCAGTATTTT CASSLLGDTQYF NA few TRBJ2-3 TRBV5-5
TGTGCCAGTAGGGCCGGGACTACTGAAGAGACCCAGTACTTC CASRAGTTEETQYF TRBD2 NA TRBJ2-5 TRBV19
TGTGCCACCAGTCGTGGGCTCGGGGCCAACGTCCTGACTTTC CATSRGLGANVLTF NA NA TRBJ2-6 TRBV24-1
TGCGCCAGCAGCCTACCGGGACGAGGCGAAAAACTGTTTTTT CASSLPGRGEKLFF NA few TRBJ1-4 TRBV5-1
TGTGCCAGCAGCTCCCTAGACAGGGGCTACGAGCAGTACTTC CASSSLDRGYEQYF TRBD1 NA TRBJ2-7 TRBV5-5
TGCAGTGCCCCTAGGACTTCTGGGGCCAACGTCCTGACTTTC CSAPRTSGANVLTF NA NA TRBJ2-6 TRBV20-1
TGTGCCAGCAGTTTCTTATTAGCGGGGGGGCATGAGCAGTTCTTC CASSFLLAGGHEQFF TRBD2 NA TRBJ2-1 TRBV28
TGCAGTGCTAGAAGGGAAAAACTGTTTTTT CSARREKLFF NA NA TRBJ1-4 TRBV20-1
TGTGCCAGCAGACCAAGTTGGGGCACAGATACGCAGTATTTT CASRPSWGTDTQYF NA NA TRBJ2-3 TRBV12-3/TRBV12-4
TGTGCCAGCAGTTGGGGGACAGAAAGTAACTATGGCTACACCTTC CASSWGTESNYGYTF TRBD1 few TRBJ1-2 TRBV12-3/TRBV12-4
TGTGCCAGCAGTTTAGCACTAAGGGGACTAGATCAAGAGACCCAGTACTTC CASSLALRGLDQETQYF TRBD2 NA TRBJ2-5 TRBV12-3/TRBV12-4
TGTGCCAGCAGCCCCCCCCGAGGGTCAGGGGGCTTCTACGAGCAGTACTTC CASSPPRGSGGFYEQYF TRBD1 NA TRBJ2-7 TRBV5-6
TGTGCCAGCACCGAGGGTGCTAACTATGGCTACACCTTC CASTEGANYGYTF NA NA TRBJ1-2 TRBV11-2
TGTGCCAGCAGCCAAGATCAGGTGTATGGCTACACCTTC CASSQDQVYGYTF NA few TRBJ1-2 TRBV14
TGTGCCAGCAGGGACACAGGGGGGTTCACTGAAGCTTTCTTT CASRDTGGFTEAFF TRBD1 NA TRBJ1-1 TRBV2
TGCAGTGCTAGGGGGGCGTTGGAAGCGGCTGGAGGCTACACCTTC CSARGALEAAGGYTF NA NA TRBJ1-2 TRBV20-1
TGTGCCAGCAGCAACTTGATACGGGCCCCGGGCGAGCAGTACTTC CASSNLIRAPGEQYF NA NA TRBJ2-7 TRBV21-1
TGCAGTGCTTTCCTACAGGGGAACTATAATTCACCCCTCCACTTT CSAFLQGNYNSPLHF TRBD1 NA TRBJ1-6 TRBV20-1
TGTGCCAGCGCGGGCAGGGGTTTGGACTGGACCCAGTACTTC CASAGRGLDWTQYF NA NA TRBJ2-5 TRBV28
TGCAGTGCTAGAGATAAGCCTACTCCGCACAATGAGCAGTTCTTC CSARDKPTPHNEQFF NA NA TRBJ2-1 TRBV20-1
TGTGCCAGCAGCCCGGGGGCAGGGTTTGAAGCTTTCTTT CASSPGAGFEAFF NA few TRBJ1-1 TRBV7-9
TGTGCCACCAGCAAGACCACGGAGGTAGATAATTCACCCCTCCACTTT CATSKTTEVDNSPLHF NA NA TRBJ1-6 TRBV15